The 24 T cell receptor beta chains listed next were all sequenced from one sample in a study of monozygotic twins with inflammatory bowel disease. TCRdb reprocessed the 5' RACE reads and reports one entry per CDR3 protein, with no DNA. This table lists about 450,000 distinct CDR3 sequences. The specimen was blood. Every receptor here comes from a human donor with ulcerative colitis or Crohn's disease, or a healthy co-twin of an affected twin (not recorded which).

V gene TRBV18 combines with J gene TRBJ2-7. The CDR3 spans 15 residues. Germline V lookup: CDR1 KGHSH, CDR2 LQKENI. Here the CDR3 reads CASSPLGRSFDEQYF.

The chain couples TRBV5-1 to TRBJ1-1. The germline V gene has CDR1 SGHRS and CDR2 YFSETQ. CDR3 size: 14 residues. CDR3 residues: CASSLAMGGGTAFF.

This chain connects TRBV3-1 to TRBJ1-1; TCRdb's D call of TRBD1 is untestable without DNA. Germline assignment: CDR1 LGHDT and CDR2 YNNKEL (reference sequence). The CDR3 covers 15 residues. CDR3 loop: CASSPPATRRTEAFF.

The chain carries TRBV4-1 and TRBJ1-5; with no DNA, the TCRdb D assignment of TRBD1 cannot be verified. The CDR3 runs to 15 residues. Germline V gives CDR1 MGHRA, CDR2 YSYEKL. CDR3 residues: CASSETVGGNQPQHF.

This rearrangement joins TRBV7-8 to TRBJ1-3. CDR1 SGHVS and CDR2 FQNEAQ come from the germline V gene. This CDR3 is 16 amino acids long. The CDR3 sequence is CASSLPTAASGNTIYF.

This chain links TRBV9 with TRBJ2-3; as DNA is missing, the TRBD1 call by TCRdb cannot be tested. The V gene's germline CDR1 is SGDLS and CDR2 YYNGEE. The CDR3 is 14 amino acids. CDR3 loop: CASSVGTGSDTQYF. Variable domain in full (rest from reference TRBV9 and TRBJ2-3): DSGVTQTPKHLITATGQRVTLRCSPRSGDLSVYWYQQSLDQGLQFLIQYYNGEERAKGNILERFSAQQFPDLHSELNLSSLELGDSALYFCASSVGTGSDTQYFGPGTRLTVL.

The rearrangement joins TRBV11-2 to TRBJ2-7; without DNA, the TCRdb call of TRBD1 cannot be checked. Germline CDR1 is SGHAT and CDR2 is FQNNGV. The CDR3 runs to 12 residues. The CDR3 reads CASSFTGHEQYF.

The V and J genes are TRBV25-1 and TRBJ1-4; the D gene TCRdb calls, TRBD1, cannot be checked with no DNA. Per germline, CDR1 MGHDK and CDR2 SYGVNS. The CDR3 extends over 16 amino acids. CDR3 in amino acids: CASSEFPEVLNEKLFF. Variable domain in full (rest from reference TRBV25-1 and TRBJ1-4): EADIYQTPRYLVIGTGKKITLECSQTMGHDKMYWYQQDPGMELHLIHYSYGVNSTEKGDLSSESTVSRIRTEHFPLTLESARPSHTSQYLCASSEFPEVLNEKLFFGSGTQLSVL.

This chain joins TRBV27 and TRBJ2-1; TCRdb returns TRBD2, unconfirmable since there is no DNA. The CDR3 loop spans 15 amino acids. Germline loops: CDR1 MNHEY, CDR2 SMNVEV (reference sequence). The CDR3 reads CASSTLAGTYNEQFF.

This rearrangement joins TRBV19 to TRBJ1-6. CDR1 is LNHDA, CDR2 SQIVND, per germline (reference sequence). This CDR3 has 13 residues. The CDR3 reads CASRGLTNSPLHF.

This chain joins TRBV28 and TRBJ2-7; TCRdb's D call, TRBD2, is unchecked because there is no DNA. Germline lookup yields CDR1 MDHEN and CDR2 SYDVKM. CDR3 length equals 13 residues. The CDR3 sequence is CASSFSGAHEQYF.

The CDR3 spells CASTFAGELFF. The chain has TRBV5-1 and TRBJ2-2. The germline V gene has CDR1 SGHRS and CDR2 YFSETQ. The CDR3 spans 11 residues.

The V and J genes are TRBV5-5 and TRBJ1-1; checking the TCRdb D call of TRBD1 is not possible without DNA. Germline loops: CDR1 SGHKS, CDR2 YYEKEE (reference sequence). The CDR3 covers 16 residues. The CDR3 loop reads CASSFSGAGVNTEAFF.

This chain links TRBV20-1 with TRBJ2-2; the TCRdb D gene call, TRBD1, has no DNA to confirm it. CDR1 is DFQATT and CDR2 is SNEGSKA in the germline V gene (reference sequence). The CDR3 sequence is 16 residues long. CDR3: CSASKGGALNTGELFF.

The V gene is TRBV30, the J gene TRBJ2-2. The CDR3 runs 13 residues. Germline V lookup: CDR1 GTSNPN, CDR2 SVGIG (reference sequence). The CDR3 reads CAWNPENTGELFF.

The chain joins TRBV7-6 to TRBJ2-7; as DNA is missing, the TRBD2 call by TCRdb cannot be tested. The CDR3 runs 15 residues. Germline V gives CDR1 SGHVS, CDR2 FNYEAQ. CDR3 sequence reads: CASSVRLAGLDEQYF.

The rearrangement uses TRBV5-1 and TRBJ2-3; there is no DNA to check the TCRdb D call of TRBD2. Germline lookup yields CDR1 SGHRS and CDR2 YFSETQ. The CDR3 spans 14 residues. CDR3 amino acids: CASSPYAAGDTQYF. Full variable domain (rest looked up from reference TRBV5-1 and TRBJ2-3): KAGVTQTPRYLIKTRGQQVTLSCSPISGHRSVSWYQQTPGQGLQFLFEYFSETQRNKGNFPGRFSGRQFSNSRSEMNVSTLELGDSALYLCASSPYAAGDTQYFGPGTRLTVL.

The chain is built from TRBV20-1 and TRBJ1-1; TCRdb selects TRBD1, and the lack of DNA leaves this call unchecked. The CDR3 extends over 13 amino acids. The germline CDR1 and CDR2 sequences are DFQATT and SNEGSKA (reference sequence). The CDR3 is CSAPDSRGTEAFF.

The rearrangement uses TRBV29-1 and TRBJ2-3; the TCRdb D gene call, TRBD2, has no DNA to confirm it. In germline, CDR1 is SQVTM, CDR2 ANQGSEA. CDR3 length equals 16 residues. CDR3: CSVTKAGRGTTDTQYF.

V gene TRBV30 combines with J gene TRBJ2-1; TCRdb gives TRBD1 as the D gene, but with no DNA this cannot be confirmed. The CDR3 covers 13 residues. CDR1 is GTSNPN and CDR2 is SVGIG in the germline V gene (reference sequence). CDR3 sequence reads: CAWSVMGADEQFF.

The chain employs TRBV7-2 and TRBJ1-3. The CDR3 spans 13 residues. Germline lookup yields CDR1 SGHTA and CDR2 FQGNSA. The CDR3 here is CASAASSGNTIYF.

V usage is TRBV6-5 and J usage is TRBJ1-6; the D call of TRBD1 rests on TCRdb alone, since no DNA is present to check it. CDR1 MNHEY and CDR2 SVGAGI come from the germline V gene. This CDR3 comprises 15 residues. CDR3 protein: CASSYTGQYNSPLHF.

The rearrangement links TRBV18 to TRBJ1-1; TCRdb gives TRBD1 as the D gene, but with no DNA this cannot be confirmed. The CDR3 has 14 amino acids. The germline V gene encodes CDR1 KGHSH and CDR2 LQKENI. This chain's CDR3 is CASSPDSKNTEAFF.

V is TRBV6-5 and J is TRBJ2-4; TCRdb's D call, TRBD2, is unchecked because there is no DNA. Germline CDR1 MNHEY, CDR2 SVGAGI. This CDR3 has 16 amino acids. CDR3 in amino acids: CASSYSSAKAKNIQYF.